One sample yielded the 29 T cell receptor beta chains listed below, sequenced in a study of read filtering for tumor transcriptome and immune sequencing. The library was built from 400 to 500 ng RNA with molecular barcoded adaptors for alpha/delta and beta/gamma chains. TCRdb used MiXCR to reprocess the reads, holding one entry per CDR3 protein. Altogether tens of thousands of distinct CDR3 sequences are present, roughly an eighth being singletons, with the ten largest covering 25% to 35%. The specimen was a population of CD138-negative cells sorted from bone marrow. These receptors came from a donor aged 40 or older with multiple myeloma.

Ten or more counts support this clonotype. The genes are TRBV7-8 and TRBJ2-5; 13 positions agree with TRBD2. This CDR3 has 20 residues. Unmatched junction bases numbered 12, after V lost 1 base and J lost 1 base. Germline V gene lookup returns CDR1 SGHVS and CDR2 FQNEAQ. This chain's CDR3 is CASSLVRLAGGKLLQETQYF. The CDR3 nucleotides are TGTGCCAGCAGCTTAGTTCGACTAGCGGGAGGAAAACTCCTCCAAGAGACCCAGTACTTC.

This clonotype was seen at least ten times. The chain is built from TRBV5-1 and TRBJ1-1; perhaps TRBD1 as D (5 bases). V lost 0 bases to trimming and J lost 7 bases, with 13 bases between them. CDR3 length: 14 residues. Germline-derived CDR1 and CDR2 are SGHRS and YFSETQ. This chain's CDR3 is CASSLARRGDEAFF. CDR3 nucleotides: TGCGCCAGCAGCTTGGCGCGACGGGGGGATGAAGCTTTCTTT.

This clonotype has a single count. This chain links TRBV3-1 with TRBJ2-1, with 10 bases identical to TRBD2. Germline assignment: CDR1 LGHDT and CDR2 YNNKEL (reference sequence). Trimming removed 0 bases from V and 9 bases from J; junction bases left unmatched: 8. The CDR3 covers 16 residues. Written as DNA, the CDR3 is TGTGCCAGCAGCCAAGATCGGGCTAGCGGGAGCGGTGAGCAGTTCTTC. Protein: CASSQDRASGSGEQFF.

Comment on this clonotype: Possible read error: a much larger clone is one base away. The chain recombines TRBV20-1 with TRBJ2-5; the D gene could be TRBD1 or TRBD2 (5 bases each). This CDR3 is built from 15 residues. The V and J ends lost 0 bases and 4 bases respectively, with 15 bases between them. Germline V gives CDR1 DFQATT, CDR2 SNEGSKA (reference sequence). The DNA of the CDR3 is TGCAGTGCTAGAGATAAGGGGAGAGGGCCAGAGACCCAGTACTTC. Protein product: CSARDKGRGPETQYF.

This clonotype was observed at least ten times. The chain links TRBV28 to TRBJ2-7, with D possibly TRBD2 on 6 matching bases. Trimming pared 4 bases from V and 0 bases from J, leaving 16 bases between. Germline V gene sequence: CDR1 MDHEN, CDR2 SYDVKM. The CDR3 contains 16 residues. This chain's CDR3 is CASSSTGTGSSYEQYF. The CDR3 DNA reads TGTGCCAGCAGTTCCACTGGGACTGGTAGCTCCTACGAGCAGTACTTC.

The table lists this clonotype with many counts. The chain couples TRBV20-1 to TRBJ2-7, with 7 bases lining up with TRBD2. The CDR3 spans 16 residues. V gave up 2 bases and J gave up 1 base; unmatched junction bases: 11. The V gene's germline CDR1 is DFQATT and CDR2 SNEGSKA (reference sequence). In DNA form, the CDR3 reads TGCAGTGCTAGATCCTACGGCGGGAGAGGGTCCTACGAGCAGTACTTC. Residues: CSARSYGGRGSYEQYF.

This clonotype was counted ten times or more. The gene calls are TRBV29-1 and TRBJ2-1; D possibly corresponds to TRBD2 (5 bases). CDR3 length: 12 residues. Germline V gene sequence: CDR1 SQVTM, CDR2 ANQGSEA. With 5 bases removed from V and 10 bases from J, the gap between germline ends came to 15 bases. CDR3 region: CSVSGSSGEQFF. Here the CDR3 DNA reads TGCAGCGTTTCGGGGTCCTCGGGAGAGCAGTTCTTC.

The sample holds many counts of this clonotype. J is TRBJ1-1 and V is TRBV5-6, with D possibly TRBD1 on 5 matching bases. Germline values: CDR1 SGHDT, CDR2 YYEEEE. The CDR3 totals 15 residues. V lost 4 bases and J 6 bases, leaving 19 bases between the germline ends. The CDR3 is CASSRFGSGAAEAFF. The CDR3 DNA reads TGTGCCAGCAGCCGTTTCGGGAGCGGGGCGGCTGAAGCTTTCTTT.

This clonotype appeared a few times. V usage is TRBV12-3 or TRBV12-4 and J usage is TRBJ2-1, with 11 bases aligning to TRBD2. The junction had 8 bases not matched to a gene; V was cut back by 1 base and J by 0 bases. This CDR3 is built from 19 residues. The CDR3 loop reads CASSLVLAGVPSSYNEQFF. CDR3 in DNA: TGTGCCAGCAGTTTAGTACTAGCGGGAGTCCCGAGCTCCTACAATGAGCAGTTCTTC.

This clonotype was counted only a few times. The J gene is TRBJ2-7, the V gene TRBV28, with 8 nucleotides matching TRBD2. V shed 3 bases, J shed 9 bases, and the junction held 7 bases outside the gene matches. The germline V gene has CDR1 MDHEN and CDR2 SYDVKM. The length of the CDR3 is 13 residues. The CDR3 loop reads CASSFGGRWVQYF. The DNA for the CDR3 is TGTGCCAGCAGTTTTGGCGGGAGGTGGGTGCAGTACTTC.

The chain combines TRBV5-1 with TRBJ1-2, with a weak D call TRBD1 (6 bases). CDR1 is SGHRS and CDR2 is YFSETQ in the germline V gene. Trimming left V 0 bases short and J 6 bases short, with 12 bases between. The CDR3 totals 14 residues. The CDR3 bases are TGCGCCAGCAGCTTGGGAGGGGGGGAAGATGGCTACACCTTC. Translation: CASSLGGGEDGYTF.

Notes on this clonotype: The junction departs from the called germline gene at one end, perhaps through a read error. J is TRBJ2-2 and V is TRBV7-3; TRBD2 might be the D (6 bases). The CDR3 sequence is 14 residues long. Germline assignment: CDR1 SGHTA and CDR2 FQGTGA. The CDR3 protein is CASNSQGGTGELLF. CDR3 nucleotide sequence: TGTGCCAGCAACTCTCAGGGAGGCACCGGGGAGCTGCTTTTT.

This clonotype was counted ten times or more. The V and J genes are TRBV20-1 and TRBJ2-1; TRBD2 aligns across 11 bases. The germline V gene encodes CDR1 DFQATT and CDR2 SNEGSKA (reference sequence). This CDR3 contains 15 residues. The trim removed 5 bases at V and 3 bases at J, leaving 6 bases unmatched. The CDR3 region is CSADPLAGVYNEQFF. Written as DNA, the CDR3 is TGCAGTGCTGACCCACTAGCGGGAGTCTACAATGAGCAGTTCTTC.

In this sample, this clonotype turned up many times. The chain joins TRBV7-2 to TRBJ1-1; 8 bases line up with TRBD1. Germline V lookup: CDR1 SGHTA, CDR2 FQGNSA. V lost 5 bases, J lost 4 bases, and 6 bases stayed unmatched. The CDR3 runs 14 residues. The CDR3 DNA sequence: TGTGCCAGCAGCCCGAGGACAGGGAGCACTGAAGCTTTCTTT. It yields the protein CASSPRTGSTEAFF.

This clonotype was seen at least ten times. V gene TRBV4-2 combines with J gene TRBJ2-6, with 10 bases that match TRBD2. V was pared by 1 base and J by 4 bases, with 4 bases of the junction left unmatched. CDR1 is LGHNA, CDR2 YNFKEQ, per germline. CDR3 size: 17 residues. CDR3 loop: CASSQGLAGAGANVLTF. The CDR3 DNA sequence: TGTGCCAGCAGCCAAGGGCTAGCGGGAGCAGGGGCCAACGTCCTGACTTTC.

This clonotype was observed at least ten times. The chain combines TRBV20-1 with TRBJ2-7; TRBD1 agrees at 7 bases. This CDR3 contains 15 residues. Germline values: CDR1 DFQATT, CDR2 SNEGSKA (reference sequence). V dropped 1 base and J dropped 2; count of bases not matched to a gene: 8. CDR3: CSARARQGFTYEQYF. The CDR3 region has the DNA TGCAGTGCTAGAGCCCGACAGGGATTCACCTACGAGCAGTACTTC.

This clonotype was picked up many times. The chain couples TRBV10-3 to TRBJ2-3; 7 bases line up with TRBD2. This CDR3 has 15 amino acids. Trimming at V came to 7 bases and at J to 5 bases, leaving 12 bases not matched to a gene. From germline, CDR1 is ENHRY and CDR2 SYGVKD. CDR3 in amino acids: CAIKVSGNEGDTQYF. CDR3 nucleotide sequence: TGTGCCATCAAGGTGAGCGGGAATGAAGGAGATACGCAGTATTTT.

This clonotype has at least ten counts. The chain couples TRBV18 to TRBJ2-2, with D unresolved. Between the trimmed V and J ends, which lost 3 bases and 3 bases, there was a span of 2 bases. Looked up from germline, CDR1 is KGHSH and CDR2 is LQKENI. This CDR3 spans 12 amino acids. In DNA, the CDR3 is TGTGCCAGCTCACCGGACACCGGGGAGCTGTTTTTT. Amino acids: CASSPDTGELFF.

As regards this clonotype: As the CDR3 is not closed by the conserved phenylalanine or tryptophan, this likely results from a read error. The genes are TRBV29-1 and TRBJ1-1; the D gene is possibly TRBD1 (6 bases). Trimming pared 6 bases from V and 1 base from J, leaving 12 bases between. Germline V gene data show CDR1 as SQVTM and CDR2 as ANQGSEA. This CDR3 has 13 residues. In DNA form, the CDR3 reads TGCAGCGTACTTCAGGGGACGAACACTGAAGCTTTCCTT. This translates into CSVLQGTNTEAFL.

This clonotype was detected many times. The chain is built from TRBV6-5 and TRBJ2-5, with TRBD2 matching over 8 bases. Germline CDR1 is MNHEY and CDR2 is SVGAGI. The CDR3 runs to 15 residues. V lost 2 bases to trimming and J lost 4 bases; unmatched junction nucleotides: 6. CDR3 region: CASSYRTGGRETQYF. As DNA, the CDR3 is TGTGCCAGCAGTTACCGAACGGGAGGGAGAGAGACCCAGTACTTC.

This clonotype has a handful of counts. This sequence joins TRBV4-1 and TRBJ2-7, with 8 bases that match TRBD1. The CDR3 runs 14 residues. In germline, CDR1 is MGHRA, CDR2 YSYEKL. After removal of 6 bases from V and 0 bases from J, the junction contained 4 bases not matched to a gene. CDR3 in amino acids: CASRETGGSYEQYF. Written as DNA, the CDR3 is TGCGCCAGCAGGGAAACAGGGGGCTCCTACGAGCAGTACTTC.

A remark on this clonotype: A much larger clone differs by one base, so this may be a read error. The chain is built from TRBV20-1 and TRBJ2-7; 10 bases fit TRBD1. Germline values: CDR1 DFQATT, CDR2 SNEGSKA (reference sequence). This CDR3 spans 14 amino acids. The CDR3 bases are TGCAGTGCTTCAAGGGACAGGGGAAGGTACGAGCGGTACTTC. This gives the protein CSASRDRGRYERYF.

This clonotype was recorded at least ten times. The V gene is TRBV27, the J gene TRBJ2-2; 12 positions agree with TRBD2. V gave up 0 bases and J gave up 6 bases; unmatched junction bases: 8. The CDR3 extends over 18 amino acids. Germline loops: CDR1 MNHEY, CDR2 SMNVEV (reference sequence). CDR3 bases: TGTGCCAGCAGTTTATCGAGGTGGCTAGCGGGAGGGCCCGGGGAGCTGTTTTTT. Translated: CASSLSRWLAGGPGELFF.

This clonotype appeared many times. The chain has TRBV7-9 and TRBJ1-2; D call uncertain. CDR1 and CDR2 (germline): SEHNR, FQNEAQ (reference sequence). V dropped 2 bases and J dropped 4 bases, with 11 bases sitting between them. The CDR3 runs to 14 residues. Written as DNA, the CDR3 is TGTGCCAGCAGCTTATCTGTGGTCCGCTATGGCTACACCTTC. Its protein is CASSLSVVRYGYTF.

This clonotype was observed a few times. The gene calls are TRBV6-5 and TRBJ2-1, with TRBD2 identical over 14 bases. V dropped 6 bases and J dropped 8; count of bases not matched to a gene: 12. The CDR3 is made up of 17 amino acids. Per the germline V gene, CDR1 is MNHEY and CDR2 is SVGAGI. CDR3: CASSSFGTSGSGHEQFF. Written as DNA, the CDR3 is TGTGCCAGCAGCTCCTTCGGGACTAGCGGGAGTGGACATGAGCAGTTCTTC.

V and J are TRBV20-1 and TRBJ2-1, with 8 bases lining up with TRBD2. CDR1 and CDR2 (germline): DFQATT, SNEGSKA (reference sequence). With 0 bases clipped from V and 8 bases from J, the junction kept 6 bases outside the gene matches. This CDR3 is 14 amino acids long. CDR3 nucleotide sequence: TGCAGTGCTAGAGATTCGGGGGGGGGGGATGAGCAGTTCTTC. Protein sequence: CSARDSGGGDEQFF.

This clonotype was picked up a small number of times. The chain has TRBV6-2 or TRBV6-3 and TRBJ2-6; D is unresolved. CDR1 MNHEY and CDR2 SVGEGT come from the germline V gene. The V end lost 0 bases, the J end lost 8 bases, and 11 bases lay between the germline ends. The length of the CDR3 is 15 residues. The DNA for the CDR3 is TGTGCCAGCAGTTACTCTGGGAAAAGGTCCAACGTCCTGACTTTC. Its translation is CASSYSGKRSNVLTF.

This clonotype appeared many times. This chain connects TRBV24-1 to TRBJ2-1; no reliable D call. This CDR3 has 16 residues. Germline V gives CDR1 KGHDR, CDR2 SFDVKD. The V and J ends lost 3 bases and 0 bases respectively, with 11 bases between them. CDR3 sequence: CATSDPGALSYNEQFF. In DNA form, the CDR3 reads TGTGCCACCAGTGATCCAGGTGCCCTCTCCTACAATGAGCAGTTCTTC.

This clonotype came up many times. The J gene is TRBJ1-4, the V gene TRBV6-6; 8 bases are shared with TRBD1. Germline V CDR1 and CDR2: MNHNY, SVGAGI (reference sequence). This CDR3 region has 18 residues. Trimming at V came to 0 bases and at J to 11 bases, leaving 17 bases not matched to a gene. CDR3 nucleotide sequence: TGTGCCAGCAGTTACTCGATGGACAGGGCTGGGGAAAGAGACAAACTGTTTTTT. The encoded protein is CASSYSMDRAGERDKLFF.